This TCR beta chain was observed in a study of cytomegalovirus exposure and HLA in healthy donors. CDR3 length: 18 amino acids. The ends were cut back, 5 bases at V and 4 bases at J, with 24 bases in the middle. From germline, CDR1 is MNHEY and CDR2 SMNVEV (reference sequence). Primers included in the PCR were 60 Vbeta and 13 Jbeta primers. Measured with immunoSEQ multiplex PCR; TCRdb has only the in-frame clones, and not every one. The sample lists 150,000 to 200,000 clones; more than 75% were seen once. In this sample, this clone turned up a few times. This TCR derives from a girl aged 5-17 years in good health and CMV-seropositive. Sequencing was done on a sample of PBMCs. The V call is TRBV27, the J call TRBJ2-1; a weak D match, TRBD2 (6 bases). CDR3 loop: CASSLLLAVAELYNEQFF. The CDR3 coding sequence is TGTGCCAGCAGTCTCCTTCTGGCGGTAGCGGAACTGTACAATGAGCAGTTCTTC.